One and the same sample provided the 9 T cell receptor beta chains below, sequenced in a study of T-cell reconstitution after alpha-beta-depleted transplantation in children. The library targeted TCRbeta and was prepared with unique molecular identifiers. TCRdb used MiXCR to reprocess the PCR reads, holding one entry per CDR3 protein. Of approximately 500,000 distinct CDR3 sequences in the sample, roughly a tenth were seen once. This sample comprised PBMCs, obtained before TCRalphabeta/CD19-depleted stem cell transplant. Receptor source: a child aged 2 to 9 with inherited bone marrow failure, due to receive a stem cell transplant.

This clonotype was observed many times. The J gene is TRBJ2-7, the V gene TRBV27; D not resolved. The length of the CDR3 is 16 residues. CDR1 is MNHEY, CDR2 SMNVEV, per germline (reference sequence). With 5 bases removed from V and 3 bases from J, the gap between germline ends came to 20 bases. The CDR3 coding sequence is TGTGCCAGCAGTCCCTATCCCGGTCCTCTTTTCTACGAGCAGTACTTC. Residues: CASSPYPGPLFYEQYF.

Comment on this clonotype: This may be a read error, as it is one base from a much larger clone. J is TRBJ2-5 and V is TRBV11-2; TRBD2 matches at 16 bases. The germline gives CDR1 SGHAT, CDR2 FQNNGV. The V segment lost 8 bases and the J segment 5 bases; nucleotides outside the gene matches: 14. The CDR3 is 18 amino acids. CDR3 in DNA: TGTGCCAGCGGCTACGGGACTAGCGGGAGGGCCGAATGGGAGACCCAGTACTTC. Amino acid sequence: CASGYGTSGRAEWETQYF.

This clonotype has at least ten counts. The chain joins TRBV7-9 to TRBJ1-2, with a weak D call TRBD1 (5 bases). Trimming cost V 2 bases and J 13 bases, with 17 bases left between them. The germline V gene has CDR1 SEHNR and CDR2 FQNEAQ (reference sequence). The CDR3 runs to 13 residues. CDR3 sequence reads: CASSLWGRNFSTF. DNA for the CDR3: TGTGCCAGCAGCTTATGGGGACGGAACTTCTCCACCTTC.

The J gene is TRBJ2-5, the V gene TRBV6-2 or TRBV6-3; D is perhaps TRBD2 (5 bases). The germline CDR1 and CDR2 sequences are MNHEY and SVGEGT. This CDR3 is built from 14 residues. With 2 bases removed from V and 3 bases from J, the gap between germline ends came to 10 bases. CDR3 in amino acids: CASSYVAFEETQYF. CDR3 DNA: TGTGCCAGCAGTTACGTAGCGTTCGAAGAGACCCAGTACTTC.

This clonotype was seen repeatedly, ten times or more. The rearrangement uses TRBV6-1 and TRBJ2-2; 10 nucleotides match TRBD1. J was trimmed by 6 bases and V by 6 bases; bases with no gene match: 10. CDR1 and CDR2 (germline): MNHNS, SASEGT. The CDR3 covers 16 residues. The chain's CDR3 is CASRKPGQGYPGELFF. The CDR3 region has the DNA TGTGCCAGCAGAAAACCGGGACAGGGGTACCCCGGGGAGCTGTTTTTT.

This clonotype was recorded a few times. This chain connects TRBV7-2 to TRBJ1-2, with TRBD1 matching over 7 bases. Germline loops: CDR1 SGHTA, CDR2 FQGNSA. The V and J ends lost 5 bases and 14 bases, in that order; junction bases with no gene match: 14. The CDR3 is 13 amino acids. The CDR3 DNA is TGTGCCAGCAGCCTACCATCCGGACAGGTTTATACCTTC. Translated, it gives CASSLPSGQVYTF.

This clonotype was recorded many times. The chain joins TRBV12-3 or TRBV12-4 to TRBJ2-7; D tentatively fits TRBD1 or TRBD2 (5 bases each). Trimming removed 7 bases from V and 7 bases from J, with 20 bases in between. The CDR3 extends over 14 amino acids. The CDR3 loop reads CASNPLGARGEQYF. In DNA form, the CDR3 reads TGTGCCAGCAACCCACTCGGGGCTCGCGGGGAGCAGTACTTC.

There are many counts of this clonotype. The chain employs TRBV20-1 and TRBJ1-6; weak D call: TRBD1 (6 bases). The V end lost 0 bases, the J end lost 9 bases, and 27 bases lay between the germline ends. CDR1 DFQATT and CDR2 SNEGSKA come from the germline V gene (reference sequence). The length of the CDR3 is 19 residues. CDR3 in amino acids: CSARDLAGPEGGRGSPLHF. The CDR3 nucleotides are TGCAGTGCTAGAGATCTCGCCGGTCCCGAAGGGGGTCGGGGTTCACCCCTCCACTTT.

Comments on this clonotype: A much larger clonotype is one base distant, so this may be a read error. This chain joins TRBV5-1 and TRBJ2-3, with a tentative D call TRBD2 (6 bases). The CDR3 runs to 16 residues. Germline CDR1 is SGHRS and CDR2 is YFSETQ. The germline V and J ends were trimmed by 3 bases and 1 base, with 15 bases remaining between them. CDR3 DNA: TGCGCCAGCAGCTCCGTGACTGGCGGGGGCACAGATACGCAGTATTTT. Translating it yields CASSSVTGGGTDTQYF. Filled out from reference TRBV5-1 and TRBJ2-3, the complete variable domain reads KAGVTQTPRYLIKTRGQQVTLSCSPISGHRSVSWYQQTPGQGLQFLFEYFSETQRNKGNFPGRFSGRQFSNSRSEMNVSTLELGDSALYLCASSSVTGGGTDTQYFGPGTRLTVL.